These 5 T cell receptor beta chains were all obtained from the same sample, sequenced in a study of T cells expressing NK-cell markers. Reanalyzing the 5' RACE reads, TCRdb keeps one entry per CDR3 protein, without DNA. The data show about 430,000 distinct CDR3 sequences, and the top ten clones hold more than 1.4%. The specimen sequenced was blood T cells: a sorted CD56 or NKG2C T cell subset, CD4+ or CD8+ T cells, or bulk PBMC T cells (not recorded which). These receptors were obtained from a woman between 50 and 59 years old in good health.

The chain uses TRBV24-1 and TRBJ2-1. CDR3 length: 14 residues. Germline values: CDR1 KGHDR, CDR2 SFDVKD. The chain's CDR3 is CATSDLTLGNEQFF.

The chain is built from TRBV5-1 and TRBJ2-1; absent DNA, TCRdb's TRBD2 call cannot be checked. This CDR3 is 19 amino acids long. The germline V gene encodes CDR1 SGHRS and CDR2 YFSETQ. CDR3 sequence reads: CASGQGGGNSGGRYNEQFF.

The chain couples TRBV7-3 to TRBJ2-1; checking the TCRdb D call of TRBD2 is not possible without DNA. CDR3 length equals 14 residues. The V gene's germline CDR1 is SGHTA and CDR2 FQGTGA. This CDR3 reads CASSSGLGLGEQFF.

This chain uses TRBV12-3 or TRBV12-4 with TRBJ1-5; TCRdb calls TRBD1, which cannot be checked without DNA. The CDR3 runs 19 residues. CDR3 sequence reads: CASSISRLWGRRGNQPQHF.

V and J are TRBV5-8 and TRBJ1-1. Germline assignment: CDR1 SGHTS and CDR2 YDEGEE. CDR3 size: 17 residues. The chain's CDR3 is CASSLIASGPSDTEAFF.